The 18 T cell receptor beta chains below were found in one sample sequenced in a study of T cell changes during pregnancy in multiple sclerosis. Sequencing was performed with immunoSEQ multiplex PCR; in TCRdb, only in-frame clones are kept and a portion is missing. The data show approximately 110,000 clones, 90% to 95% seen once. This specimen was peripheral blood, taken in the third trimester of pregnancy. These TCRs come from a female donor with multiple sclerosis, enrolled in a pregnancy study.

The CDR3 nucleotides read TGTGCCAGTAGTTCGACAGGGGACACTGAAGCTTTCTTT. It translates to CASSSTGDTEAFF. This chain uses TRBV19 with TRBJ1-1; 8 nucleotides line up with TRBD1. Germline V gives CDR1 LNHDA, CDR2 SQIVND (reference sequence). The length of the CDR3 is 13 residues. V was pared by 5 bases and J by 3 bases, with 2 bases of the junction left unmatched.

The chain joins TRBV5-6 to TRBJ1-5; D might be TRBD1 (5 bases). The CDR3 consists of 15 residues. Germline V CDR1 and CDR2: SGHDT, YYEEEE. V was cut by 2 bases and J by 6 bases, with 15 bases left in between. In DNA, the CDR3 is TGTGCCAGCAGCTTATTGAGTGGGGGGGGTCAGCCCCAGCATTTT. It translates to CASSLLSGGGQPQHF.

This clone was picked up a small number of times. The chain carries TRBV4-1 and TRBJ2-1, with TRBD1 as a possible D gene (5 bases). The CDR3 length is 14 residues. Germline V gene sequence: CDR1 MGHRA, CDR2 YSYEKL. Trimming left V 5 bases short and J 4 bases short, with 12 bases between. Here the CDR3 DNA reads TGCGCCAGCAGCTCAGATCAGGGTTACAATGAGCAGTTCTTC. Protein: CASSSDQGYNEQFF.

This clone appeared a single time. The chain couples TRBV2 to TRBJ1-2; 10 nucleotides line up with TRBD1. The germline V gene has CDR1 SNHLY and CDR2 FYNNEI. The CDR3 totals 12 residues. Trimming removed 11 bases from V and 6 bases from J; junction bases left unmatched: 6. CDR3 amino acids: CASWDRGDGYTF. Here the CDR3 DNA reads TGTGCCTCCTGGGACAGGGGAGATGGCTACACCTTC.

The chain has TRBV5-3 and TRBJ2-5, with a possible D match to TRBD1 (6 bases). TRBV5-3 falls under the ORF class, with uncertain function. V gave up 0 bases and J gave up 7 bases, with 16 bases separating them. The CDR3 runs 15 residues. CDR3 protein: CARSLDREGFGTQYF. In DNA, the CDR3 is TGTGCCAGAAGCTTGGACAGGGAAGGTTTTGGGACCCAGTACTTC.

This chain joins TRBV2 and TRBJ2-7; 8 nucleotides line up with TRBD2. The CDR3 runs 14 residues. V trimming: 6 bases; J trimming: 4 bases; junction bases outside the gene matches: 8. Germline CDR1 and CDR2: SNHLY and FYNNEI. The CDR3 is CASRISGIRYEQYF. CDR3 nucleotide sequence: TGTGCCAGCAGAATTAGCGGGATTCGGTACGAGCAGTACTTC.

The chain combines TRBV7-8 with TRBJ1-4; no reliable D call. CDR1 is SGHVS, CDR2 FQNEAQ, per germline. The V end lost 7 bases, the J end lost 13 bases, and 19 bases lay between the germline ends. The CDR3 length is 13 residues. The CDR3 nucleotides read TGTGCCAGCATGATAAGCCGCTCCCGGGGACTGTTTTTT. Residues: CASMISRSRGLFF.

The chain carries TRBV6-1 and TRBJ2-3; 15 bases are shared with TRBD2. The CDR3 runs to 15 residues. CDR1 is MNHNS and CDR2 is SASEGT in the germline V gene. Trimming cost V 4 bases and J 4 bases; bases outside gene matches: 0. The CDR3 DNA follows: TGTGCCAGCAGTGGGACTAGCGGGGGGGCAGATACGCAGTATTTT. Its translation: CASSGTSGGADTQYF.

The chain recombines TRBV19 with TRBJ2-7; weak D call: TRBD2 (6 bases). CDR3 length: 12 amino acids. Germline V gives CDR1 LNHDA, CDR2 SQIVND (reference sequence). Trimming cost V 7 bases and J 2 bases, with 9 bases left between them. CDR3 sequence: CASNGGTYEQYF. Written as DNA, the CDR3 is TGTGCCAGTAACGGAGGGACCTACGAGCAGTACTTC.

The genes are TRBV5-1 and TRBJ2-3, with 7 nucleotides matching TRBD2. J was trimmed by 3 bases and V by 4 bases; bases with no gene match: 2. This CDR3 has 13 amino acids. Germline V gives CDR1 SGHRS, CDR2 YFSETQ. The CDR3, as DNA: TGCGCCAGCAGCGGGGGGGGGACAGATACGCAGTATTTT. It is translated as CASSGGGTDTQYF. The variable domain in full, completed from reference TRBV5-1 and TRBJ2-3, reads KAGVTQTPRYLIKTRGQQVTLSCSPISGHRSVSWYQQTPGQGLQFLFEYFSETQRNKGNFPGRFSGRQFSNSRSEMNVSTLELGDSALYLCASSGGGTDTQYFGPGTRLTVL.

This chain connects TRBV20-1 to TRBJ2-3; unclear D gene. Trimming pared 6 bases from V and 2 bases from J, leaving 6 bases between. The CDR3 totals 11 residues. CDR1 and CDR2 from the germline V gene are DFQATT and SNEGSKA (reference sequence). CDR3 in amino acids: CSAPYTDTQYF. CDR3 DNA sequence: TGCAGTGCCCCCTACACAGATACGCAGTATTTT.

V usage is TRBV28 and J usage is TRBJ2-7; the D is unclear. The ends were cut back, 4 bases at V and 0 bases at J, with 4 bases in the middle. The CDR3 extends over 12 amino acids. Looked up from germline, CDR1 is MDHEN and CDR2 is SYDVKM. The CDR3 sequence: CASSSSSYEQYF. In nucleotides, the CDR3 is TGTGCCAGCAGTTCTTCCTCCTACGAGCAGTACTTC.

The chain carries TRBV6-1 and TRBJ1-1; D is unresolved. Trimming shortened V by 2 bases and J by 5 bases, and 12 bases separated the two germline ends. Germline V gives CDR1 MNHNS, CDR2 SASEGT. This CDR3 has 14 residues. For the CDR3, the DNA is TGTGCCAGCAGTGAAATGGCAGGCTGGACTGAAGCTTTCTTT. Protein: CASSEMAGWTEAFF.

This chain links TRBV7-9 with TRBJ1-2; 7 positions agree with TRBD1. Germline loops: CDR1 SEHNR, CDR2 FQNEAQ (reference sequence). CDR3 length: 15 amino acids. V dropped 4 bases and J dropped 3; count of bases not matched to a gene: 8. The CDR3: CASSSSGGKDYGYTF. The CDR3 DNA is TGTGCCAGCAGCTCTTCAGGGGGGAAGGACTATGGCTACACCTTC.

The chain combines TRBV11-2 with TRBJ1-1; 8 bases match TRBD1. The CDR3 sequence is 13 residues long. The germline CDR1 and CDR2 sequences are SGHAT and FQNNGV. With V trimmed by 6 bases and J by 1 base, 1 base remained unmatched. The CDR3, as DNA: TGTGCCAGCAGGACAGGGGAGAACACTGAAGCTTTCTTT. Translation: CASRTGENTEAFF.

CDR3 nucleotide sequence: TGTGCCAGCAGTTTGGCATCTAGCGGGAGATTAAATGAGCAGTTCTTC. Protein sequence: CASSLASSGRLNEQFF. This chain joins TRBV28 and TRBJ2-1, with TRBD2 matching 10 bases. V lost 3 bases and J lost 7; bases outside the gene matches: 9. This CDR3 region has 16 residues. Germline V gene data show CDR1 as MDHEN and CDR2 as SYDVKM.

The chain recombines TRBV10-3 with TRBJ2-4; 8 bases are a match to TRBD1. V lost 3 bases to trimming and J lost 7 bases; unmatched junction nucleotides: 20. This CDR3 is built from 19 residues. The germline CDR1 and CDR2 sequences are ENHRY and SYGVKD. The CDR3 coding sequence is TGTGCCATCAGTGAAACGACTACCCTGGACAGGGCCCAGGGCAACATTCAGTACTTC. The encoded protein is CAISETTTLDRAQGNIQYF.

The rearrangement links TRBV4-2 to TRBJ1-5, with unresolved D. This CDR3 has 15 amino acids. Trimming took 0 bases from V and 3 from J, leaving 9 bases between them. Germline V gene data show CDR1 as LGHNA and CDR2 as YNFKEQ. CDR3 DNA: TGTGCCAGCAGCCAAGATAGACACTTCAATCAGCCCCAGCATTTT. Protein sequence: CASSQDRHFNQPQHF.